This record covers a single T cell receptor beta chain. Antigen: not known. The CDR3 does not close with the conserved phenylalanine or tryptophan, likely indicating a read error. The record originates from a study of tumor-infiltrating lymphocytes in primary liver carcinoma. Broader study findings: Blood trailed tumors significantly in top-250-clone fraction (p = 0.039).

With a constant-region primer, TCR beta cDNA was made from approximately 500 ng of total RNA. The TCR beta library was amplified through three nested multiplex PCR rounds in a modified ARM-PCR procedure. TRBV1-TRBV30 forward primers paired with a C-beta reverse primer were used in the first two PCR rounds, which ran approximately 11 cycles each. TCRdb re-derived calls from the multiplex PCR reads in MiXCR, one entry per CDR3 protein. The sample consists of approximately 47,000 distinct CDR3 sequences, around 79% of them appearing once. The CDR3 contains 11 residues. Per the germline V gene, CDR1 is SQVTM and CDR2 is ANQGSEA. Bulk tissue was left unsorted, and RNA and DNA were co-extracted from around 18-30 mg of it.

The specimen was liver tumor tissue from sampling region 3. Noted subset: tumor region T3, left-lateral pole. The chain has TRBV29-1 and TRBJ2-7; D not certain. The clonotype comes from a man aged 35 to 55 with primary liver carcinoma and hepatitis B virus infection. This CDR3 is CSARLDYEQYS. The CDR3 DNA reads TGCAGCGCTAGACTTGATTACGAACAGTACTCG.